This T cell receptor (beta chain) originates from a study of CD8+ T cells in alopecia areata. Across the study: Treatment ran 6 to 18 months, with 6 months of follow-up afterward.

Trimming removed 0 bases at V and 4 bases at J, with 2 bases between. The CDR3 spans 13 residues. Germline CDR1 SGDLS, CDR2 YYNGEE. Sequencing templates came from extracted RNA that was reverse transcribed into cDNA. Method: immunoSEQ multiplex PCR; TCRdb's copy keeps in-frame clones and lacks some. The sample consists of approximately 100,000 clones, just under 60% of them appearing once. Treatment given: oral pan-JAK inhibitor, 5-10 mg twice daily. From alopecia areata patients, lesional scalp punch biopsies and peripheral blood were collected. A note on this clone: The antigen remains undetermined.

Whole-study results and caveats: For patients receiving tofacitinib, scalp clonality and expanded CD8+ clones among the top 100 significantly decreased.

V usage is TRBV9 and J usage is TRBJ2-6; D unresolved. The sample here was CD8+ T cells sorted from blood, taken at approximately week 60, from a patient treated with tofacitinib. This clonotype was sampled from a human donor with alopecia areata. CDR3 sequence reads: CASSVAGANVLTF. CDR3 bases: TGTGCCAGCAGCGTAGCCGGGGCCAACGTCCTGACTTTC. The variable domain in full, with the rest retrieved from reference TRBV9 and TRBJ2-6, is DSGVTQTPKHLITATGQRVTLRCSPRSGDLSVYWYQQSLDQGLQFLIQYYNGEERAKGNILERFSAQQFPDLHSELNLSSLELGDSALYFCASSVAGANVLTFGAGSRLTVL.